The 18 T cell receptor delta chains in this list originate from one sample, sequenced in a study of Vδ1+ human thymocytes. Broader study findings: Thymic TRG and TRD repertoires appeared highly polyclonal.

These receptors' targets are unknown. Extracted RNA was reverse transcribed into cDNA. Multiplex PCR used pooled V-gene forward primers and a constant-region reverse primer to amplify CDR3s. TCRdb ran CATT on the multiplex PCR reads. The profile shows 54,000 or so delta-chain clones, approximately 15% of them singletons. What was sequenced was Vdelta1+ gamma-delta thymocytes from the thymus. Subset described: FACS-sorted CD3+ TCRalphabeta- TCRVdelta1+ TCRVdelta2- thymocytes. The receptors derive from a boy under two years old who had congenital heart surgery.

There are a few counts of this clone. The rearrangement joins TRDV1 to TRDJ1; TRDD3 matches 7 bases. The V gene's germline CDR1 is TSWWSYY and CDR2 QGS. Losses at the gene ends were 0 bases for V and 0 bases for J; bases not matched to a gene: 16. The CDR3 has 20 amino acids. In DNA, the CDR3 is TGTGCTCTTGGGGAACTCGACCGTCGGTACTGGGGTCATTACACCGATAAACTCATCTTT. It codes for CALGELDRRYWGHYTDKLIF.

This clone was counted between two and nine times. This chain uses TRDV2 with TRDJ1, with 12 bases lining up with TRDD3. The CDR3 is made up of 15 amino acids. With V trimmed by 0 bases and J by 11 bases, 9 bases remained unmatched. Germline loops: CDR1 GEAIGNYY, CDR2 EKD. Written as DNA, the CDR3 is TGTGCCTGTGACACCGGGAACTGGGGGATACACAATCTCATCTTT. It encodes CACDTGNWGIHNLIF.

The chain has TRDV1 and TRDJ1; 13 bases are a match to TRDD3. From germline, CDR1 is TSWWSYY and CDR2 QGS. This CDR3 spans 24 amino acids. V was pared by 1 base and J by 1 base, with 24 bases of the junction left unmatched. CDR3 protein: CALGERPLTVLGDTRIRRTDKLIF. The CDR3 region has the DNA TGTGCTCTTGGGGAACGTCCTCTAACCGTACTGGGGGATACGCGTATCCGGCGCACCGATAAACTCATCTTT.

This clone was observed a few times. The genes are TRDV1 and TRDJ1, with 8 bases fitting TRDD3. The J segment lost 0 bases and the V segment lost 3 bases, leaving 15 bases of the junction unmatched. CDR3 length: 19 amino acids. In germline, CDR1 is TSWWSYY, CDR2 QGS. The chain's CDR3 is CALGDLLRRSGGHTDKLIF. The DNA of the CDR3 is TGTGCTCTTGGGGACCTTCTACGGCGCTCTGGGGGACACACCGATAAACTCATCTTT.

There are a few counts of this clone. The J gene is TRDJ1, the V gene TRDV1; possible D gene TRDD3, 7 bases. There are 18 residues in the CDR3. V lost 3 bases to trimming and J lost 0 bases, with 20 bases between them. Germline CDR1 and CDR2: TSWWSYY and QGS. The CDR3 sequence: CALGDLPGGGLYTDKLIF. The DNA of the CDR3 is TGTGCTCTTGGGGATCTTCCTGGAGGGGGATTGTACACCGATAAACTCATCTTT.

There are a few counts of this clone. One junction end disagrees with the germline gene, perhaps due to a read error. Other DNA sequences in this sample translate to the same CDR3. V usage is TRDV1 and J usage is TRDJ1, with unresolved D. Per the germline V gene, CDR1 is TSWWSYY and CDR2 is QGS. The CDR3 spans 19 residues. The CDR3 loop is CALGDPSVILTMYTDKLIF. The CDR3 DNA follows: TGTGCTCTTGGGGACCCCTCGGTTATACTCACAATGTACACCGATAAACTCATCTTC.

The chain uses TRDV1 and TRDJ1; 9 nucleotides line up with TRDD3. The V gene's germline CDR1 is TSWWSYY and CDR2 QGS. This CDR3 is 19 amino acids long. Losses at the gene ends were 5 bases for V and 1 base for J; bases not matched to a gene: 17. Written as DNA, the CDR3 is TGTGCTCTTGGGTCCTTTCCTCTGGGGGATCGCATCCCCACCGATAAACTCATCTTT. Translating gives CALGSFPLGDRIPTDKLIF.

This clone was counted a few times. The rearrangement joins TRDV1 to TRDJ1; 8 positions agree with TRDD3. The V gene's germline CDR1 is TSWWSYY and CDR2 QGS. This CDR3 has 22 amino acids. Losses at the gene ends were 2 bases for V and 0 bases for J; bases not matched to a gene: 23. The CDR3 region has the DNA TGTGCTCTTGGGGAAACCCCAACCGGTCCCCTGTACTGGGGGCCGTACACCGATAAACTCATCTTT. Its protein is CALGETPTGPLYWGPYTDKLIF.

This clone showed up many times. The sample has other DNA sequences that encode this CDR3 too. The chain uses TRAV29/DV5 and TRDJ1; TRDD2 might be the D (6 bases). In germline, CDR1 is NSMFDY, CDR2 ISSIKDK. The CDR3 contains 18 residues. V was cut by 7 bases and J by 0 bases, with 28 bases left in between. Here the CDR3 reads CAPYELPANGPYTDKLIF. As DNA, the CDR3 is TGTGCACCCTACGAGCTTCCTGCGAATGGTCCGTACACCGATAAACTCATCTTT.

The sample holds a few counts of this clone. Other DNA sequences in the sample encode the same CDR3. This sequence joins TRDV1 and TRDJ1; D is unresolved. Germline V lookup: CDR1 TSWWSYY, CDR2 QGS. Trimming cost V 2 bases and J 0 bases, with 4 bases left between them. There are 13 residues in the CDR3. In DNA, the CDR3 is TGTGCTCTTGGGGAAAGGAACACCGATAAACTCATCTTT. This codes for CALGERNTDKLIF.

This chain connects TRDV1 to TRDJ1; TRDD3 matches at 10 bases. Per the germline V gene, CDR1 is TSWWSYY and CDR2 is QGS. The ends lost 5 bases at V and 0 bases at J; junction bases unmatched: 9. The CDR3 totals 17 residues. CDR3 coding DNA: TGTGCTCTTGGGTATCAAGGGGGATACGGGGACACCGATAAACTCATCTTT. Encoded protein: CALGYQGGYGDTDKLIF.

This clone was recorded a few times. The gene calls are TRDV1 and TRDJ1; perhaps TRDD3 as D (5 bases). Trimming removed 4 bases from V and 0 bases from J, with 27 bases in between. The CDR3 is 20 residues long. Germline CDR1 and CDR2: TSWWSYY and QGS. The CDR3 region is CALGAPGIRGPKVYTDKLIF. CDR3 bases: TGTGCTCTTGGGGCCCCCGGCATTCGGGGGCCCAAGGTGTACACCGATAAACTCATCTTT.

This clone showed up just a few times. The chain combines TRDV1 with TRDJ1, with TRDD3 matching 11 bases. CDR3 length: 21 amino acids. Germline V lookup: CDR1 TSWWSYY, CDR2 QGS. The J segment lost 0 bases and the V segment lost 4 bases, leaving 19 bases of the junction unmatched. CDR3 sequence (DNA): TGTGCTCTTGGGGTTTCTTCGCGGTCTGGGGGATACCCCCATTACACCGATAAACTCATCTTT. Residues: CALGVSSRSGGYPHYTDKLIF.

The V and J genes are TRDV1 and TRDJ1; D perhaps matches TRDD3 (6 bases). The V end lost 2 bases, the J end lost 0 bases, and 34 bases lay between the germline ends. The CDR3 consists of 23 residues. Per germline, CDR1 TSWWSYY and CDR2 QGS. CDR3 amino acids: CALGEGNPSSNWAHPLYTDKLIF. The CDR3 DNA reads TGTGCTCTTGGGGAAGGTAACCCAAGTTCCAACTGGGCCCATCCTCTCTACACCGATAAACTCATCTTT.

This clone occurred a few times. The gene calls are TRDV1 and TRDJ1; 13 bases align to TRDD3. V lost 6 bases and J lost 0; bases outside the gene matches: 13. This CDR3 region has 19 residues. Germline V CDR1 and CDR2: TSWWSYY, QGS. The CDR3 is CALGIPKYWGIRHTDKLIF. The DNA of the CDR3 is TGTGCTCTTGGAATACCCAAGTACTGGGGGATACGTCACACCGATAAACTCATCTTT.

This clone has only a few counts. This chain uses TRDV1 with TRDJ1, with 8 positions matching TRDD3. V lost 1 base, J lost 0 bases, and 25 bases stayed unmatched. Germline V lookup: CDR1 TSWWSYY, CDR2 QGS. This CDR3 has 23 residues. CDR3 sequence: CALGEPLHPSKPFLLGDTDKLIF. The CDR3 DNA follows: TGTGCTCTTGGGGAACCTTTGCACCCTTCCAAGCCCTTCTTACTGGGGGACACCGATAAACTCATCTTT.

V is TRDV1 and J is TRDJ1; a possible D gene is TRDD2 (6 bases). The CDR3 sequence is 17 residues long. V was shortened by 0 bases and J by 1 base, with 15 bases between the two germline ends. Germline V gives CDR1 TSWWSYY, CDR2 QGS. The CDR3 DNA reads as TGTGCTCTTGGGGAACTGCCTCCTTCCGGGGCCACCGATAAACTCATCTTT. It specifies CALGELPPSGATDKLIF.

The gene calls are TRDV1 and TRDJ1; 9 bases are a match to TRDD3. With 5 bases clipped from V and 0 bases from J, the junction kept 10 bases outside the gene matches. CDR3 length: 17 amino acids. Germline loops: CDR1 TSWWSYY, CDR2 QGS. CDR3 nucleotides: TGTGCTCTTGGGACGGCTGGGGGATGCCTGTACACCGATAAACTCATCTTT. As protein: CALGTAGGCLYTDKLIF.